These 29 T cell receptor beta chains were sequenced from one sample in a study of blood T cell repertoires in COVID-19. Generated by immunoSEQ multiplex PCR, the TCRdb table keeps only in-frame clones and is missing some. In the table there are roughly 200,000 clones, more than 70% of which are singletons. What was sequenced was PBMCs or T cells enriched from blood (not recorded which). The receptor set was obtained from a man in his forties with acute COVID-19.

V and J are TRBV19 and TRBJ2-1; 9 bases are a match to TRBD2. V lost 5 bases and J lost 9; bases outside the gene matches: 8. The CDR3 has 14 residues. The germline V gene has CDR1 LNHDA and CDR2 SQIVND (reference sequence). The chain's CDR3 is CASSPGLAAGEQFF. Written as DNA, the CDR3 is TGTGCCAGTAGTCCGGGACTAGCCGCCGGTGAGCAGTTCTTC. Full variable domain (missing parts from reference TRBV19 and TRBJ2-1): DGGITQSPKYLFRKEGQNVTLSCEQNLNHDAMYWYRQDPGQGLRLIYYSQIVNDFQKGDIAEGYSVSREKKESFPLTVTSAQKNPTAFYLCASSPGLAAGEQFFGPGTRLTVL.

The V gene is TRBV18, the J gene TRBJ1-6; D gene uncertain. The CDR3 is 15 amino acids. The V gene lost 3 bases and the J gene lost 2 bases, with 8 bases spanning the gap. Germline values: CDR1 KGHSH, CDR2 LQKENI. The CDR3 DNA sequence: TGTGCCAGCTCACCGGAGGGCGCCTATAATTCACCCCTCCACTTT. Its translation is CASSPEGAYNSPLHF.

CDR3 in DNA: TGTGCCAGCAGCGAGGACGGCGGGGATGAGCAGTTCTTC. Translation: CASSEDGGDEQFF. The chain uses TRBV7-9 and TRBJ2-1; tentatively, D is TRBD2 (6 bases). This CDR3 region has 13 residues. CDR1 and CDR2 from the germline V gene are SEHNR and FQNEAQ (reference sequence). The V end was cut by 5 bases, the J end by 8 bases, with 13 bases between.

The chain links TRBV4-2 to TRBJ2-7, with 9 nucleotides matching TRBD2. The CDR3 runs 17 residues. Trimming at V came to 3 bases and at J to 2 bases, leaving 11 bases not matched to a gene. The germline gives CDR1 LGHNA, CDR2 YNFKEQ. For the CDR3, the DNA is TGTGCCAGCAGCCAGATGGATAGGCTAGCGGGGCCCTACGAGCAGTACTTC. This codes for CASSQMDRLAGPYEQYF.

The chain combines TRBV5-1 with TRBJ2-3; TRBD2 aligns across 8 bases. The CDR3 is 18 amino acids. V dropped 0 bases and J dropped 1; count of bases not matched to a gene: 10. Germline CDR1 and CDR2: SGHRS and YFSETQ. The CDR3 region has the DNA TGCGCCAGCAGCTTGGACGTCGTCGGACTAGCTGGCACAGATACGCAGTATTTT. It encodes CASSLDVVGLAGTDTQYF.

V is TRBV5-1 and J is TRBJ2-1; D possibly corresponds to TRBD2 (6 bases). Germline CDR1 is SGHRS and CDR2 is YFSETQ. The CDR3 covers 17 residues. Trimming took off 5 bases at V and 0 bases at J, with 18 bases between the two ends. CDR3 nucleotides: TGCGCCAGCAGTATCGGCGGGACTGACCTCTCCTACAATGAGCAGTTCTTC. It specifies CASSIGGTDLSYNEQFF.

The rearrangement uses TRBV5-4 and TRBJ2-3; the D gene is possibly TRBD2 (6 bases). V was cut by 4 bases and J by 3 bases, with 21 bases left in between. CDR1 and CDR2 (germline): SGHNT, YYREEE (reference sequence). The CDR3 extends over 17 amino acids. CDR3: CASSIREGGLGTDTQYF. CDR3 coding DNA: TGTGCCAGCAGCATACGCGAAGGAGGGCTGGGTACAGATACGCAGTATTTT.

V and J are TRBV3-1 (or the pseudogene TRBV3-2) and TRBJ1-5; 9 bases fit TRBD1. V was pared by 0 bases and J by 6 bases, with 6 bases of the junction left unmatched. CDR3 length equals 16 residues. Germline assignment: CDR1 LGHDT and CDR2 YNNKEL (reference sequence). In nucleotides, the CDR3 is TGTGCCAGCAGCCAAGACCAGGGACAGGGATTTCAGCCCCAGCATTTT. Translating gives CASSQDQGQGFQPQHF.

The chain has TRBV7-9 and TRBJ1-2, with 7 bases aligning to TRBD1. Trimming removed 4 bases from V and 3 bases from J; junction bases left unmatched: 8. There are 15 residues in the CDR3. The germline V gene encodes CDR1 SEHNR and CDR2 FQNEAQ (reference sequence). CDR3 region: CASSSGQPAYYGYTF. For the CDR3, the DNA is TGTGCCAGCAGCTCGGGACAGCCGGCATACTATGGCTACACCTTC. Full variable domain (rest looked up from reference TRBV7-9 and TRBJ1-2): DTGVSQNPRHKITKRGQNVTFRCDPISEHNRLYWYRQTLGQGPEFLTYFQNEAQLEKSRLLSDRFSAERPKGSFSTLEIQRTEQGDSAMYLCASSSGQPAYYGYTFGSGTRLTVV.

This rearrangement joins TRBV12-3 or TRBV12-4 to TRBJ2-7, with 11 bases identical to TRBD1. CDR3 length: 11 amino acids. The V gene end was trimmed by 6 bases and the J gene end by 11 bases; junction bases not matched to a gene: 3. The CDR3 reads CASRDRGPKYF. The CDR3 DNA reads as TGTGCCAGCAGGGACAGGGGGCCAAAGTACTTC.

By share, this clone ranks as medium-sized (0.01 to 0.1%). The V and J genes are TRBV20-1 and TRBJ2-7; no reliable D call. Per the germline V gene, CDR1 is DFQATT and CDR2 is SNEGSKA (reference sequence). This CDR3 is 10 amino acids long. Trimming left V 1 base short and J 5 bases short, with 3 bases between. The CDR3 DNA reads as TGCAGTGCTAGAGGAGACGAGCAGTACTTC. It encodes CSARGDEQYF.

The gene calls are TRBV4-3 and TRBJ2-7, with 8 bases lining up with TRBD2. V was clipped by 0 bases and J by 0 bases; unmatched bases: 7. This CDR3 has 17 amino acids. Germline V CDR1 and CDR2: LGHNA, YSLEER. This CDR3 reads CASSQDSPSGSSYEQYF. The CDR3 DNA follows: TGCGCCAGCAGCCAAGATTCGCCCAGCGGGAGCTCCTACGAGCAGTACTTC.

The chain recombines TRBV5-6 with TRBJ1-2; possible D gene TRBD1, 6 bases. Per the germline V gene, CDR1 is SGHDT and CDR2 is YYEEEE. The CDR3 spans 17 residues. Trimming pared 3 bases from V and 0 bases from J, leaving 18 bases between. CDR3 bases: TGTGCCAGCAGCTCCTTCCTACAGGGTAACCCTAACTATGGCTACACCTTC. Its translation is CASSSFLQGNPNYGYTF. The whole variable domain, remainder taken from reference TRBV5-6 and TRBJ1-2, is DAGVTQSPTHLIKTRGQQVTLRCSPKSGHDTVSWYQQALGQGPQFIFQYYEEEERQRGNFPDRFSGHQFPNYSSELNVNALLLGDSALYLCASSSFLQGNPNYGYTFGSGTRLTVV.

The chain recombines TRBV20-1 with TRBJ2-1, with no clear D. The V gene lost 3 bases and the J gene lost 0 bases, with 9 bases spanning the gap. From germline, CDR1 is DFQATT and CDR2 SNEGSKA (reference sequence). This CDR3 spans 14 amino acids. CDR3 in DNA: TGCAGTGCTAGTAGTAAGAGCTCCTACAATGAGCAGTTCTTC. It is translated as CSASSKSSYNEQFF.

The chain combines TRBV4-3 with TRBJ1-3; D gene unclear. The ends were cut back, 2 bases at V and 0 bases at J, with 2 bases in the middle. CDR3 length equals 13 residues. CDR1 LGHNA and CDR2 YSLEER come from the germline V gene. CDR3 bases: TGCGCCAGCAGCCAACTCTCTGGAAACACCATATATTTT. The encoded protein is CASSQLSGNTIYF.

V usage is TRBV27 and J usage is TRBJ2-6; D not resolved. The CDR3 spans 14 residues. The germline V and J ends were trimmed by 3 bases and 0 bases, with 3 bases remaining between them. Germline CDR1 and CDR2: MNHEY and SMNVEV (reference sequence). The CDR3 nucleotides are TGTGCCAGCAGTTTCTCCTCTGGGGCCAACGTCCTGACTTTC. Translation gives CASSFSSGANVLTF.

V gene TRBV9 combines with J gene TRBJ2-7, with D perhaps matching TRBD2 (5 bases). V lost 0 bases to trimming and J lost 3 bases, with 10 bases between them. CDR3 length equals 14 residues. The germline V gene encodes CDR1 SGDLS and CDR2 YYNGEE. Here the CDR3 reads CASSVAGKDYEQYF. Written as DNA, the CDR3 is TGTGCCAGCAGCGTAGCCGGGAAGGACTACGAGCAGTACTTC. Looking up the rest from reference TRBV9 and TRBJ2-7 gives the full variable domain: DSGVTQTPKHLITATGQRVTLRCSPRSGDLSVYWYQQSLDQGLQFLIQYYNGEERAKGNILERFSAQQFPDLHSELNLSSLELGDSALYFCASSVAGKDYEQYFGPGTRLTVT.

The CDR3 DNA follows: TGTGCCAGCAGCCAAGTCAATAGCGGGAGTTTGGCCGGGGAGCTGTTTTTT. Its protein is CASSQVNSGSLAGELFF. This sequence joins TRBV3-1 (or the pseudogene TRBV3-2) and TRBJ2-2; 9 bases align to TRBD2. Germline loops: CDR1 LGHDT, CDR2 YNNKEL (reference sequence). The CDR3 has 17 amino acids. J lost 6 bases, V lost 1 base, and 9 bases had no gene match.

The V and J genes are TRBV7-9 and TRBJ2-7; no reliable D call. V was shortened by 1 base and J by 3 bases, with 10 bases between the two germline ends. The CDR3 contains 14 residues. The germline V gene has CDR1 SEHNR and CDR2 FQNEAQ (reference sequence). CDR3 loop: CASSLGAAYYEQYF. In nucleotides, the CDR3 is TGTGCCAGCAGCTTAGGGGCAGCCTACTACGAGCAGTACTTC.

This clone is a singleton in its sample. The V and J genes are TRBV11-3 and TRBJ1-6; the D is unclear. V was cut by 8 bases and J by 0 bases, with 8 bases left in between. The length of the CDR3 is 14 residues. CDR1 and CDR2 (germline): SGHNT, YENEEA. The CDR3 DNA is TGTGCCAGCTGCGGCAACTCCTATAATTCACCCCTCCACTTT. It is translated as CASCGNSYNSPLHF.

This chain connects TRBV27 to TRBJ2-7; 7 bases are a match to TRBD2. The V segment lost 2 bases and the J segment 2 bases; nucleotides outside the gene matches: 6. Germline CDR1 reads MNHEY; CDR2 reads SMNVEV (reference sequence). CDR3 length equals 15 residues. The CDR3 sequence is CASSLLPSGAYEQYF. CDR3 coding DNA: TGTGCCAGCAGTTTACTCCCTAGCGGAGCCTACGAGCAGTACTTC.

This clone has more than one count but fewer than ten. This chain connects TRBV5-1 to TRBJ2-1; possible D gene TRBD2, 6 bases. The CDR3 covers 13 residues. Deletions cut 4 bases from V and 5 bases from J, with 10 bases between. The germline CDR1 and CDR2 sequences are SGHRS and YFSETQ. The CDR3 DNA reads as TGCGCCAGCAGCCCCCGGAGGGACAATGAGCAGTTCTTC. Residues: CASSPRRDNEQFF.

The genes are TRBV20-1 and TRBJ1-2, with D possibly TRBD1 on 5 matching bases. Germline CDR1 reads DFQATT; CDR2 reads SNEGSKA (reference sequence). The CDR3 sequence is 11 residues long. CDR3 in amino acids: CGLDRDYGYTF. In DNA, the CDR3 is TGCGGGCTAGACAGAGACTATGGCTACACCTTC.

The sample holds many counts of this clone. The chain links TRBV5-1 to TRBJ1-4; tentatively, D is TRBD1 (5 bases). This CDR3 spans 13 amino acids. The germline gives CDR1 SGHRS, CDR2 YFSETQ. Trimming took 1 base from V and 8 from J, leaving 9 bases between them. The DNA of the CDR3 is TGCGCCAGCAGCTTGCAGGGTTGGGAAAAACTGTTTTTT. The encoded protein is CASSLQGWEKLFF.

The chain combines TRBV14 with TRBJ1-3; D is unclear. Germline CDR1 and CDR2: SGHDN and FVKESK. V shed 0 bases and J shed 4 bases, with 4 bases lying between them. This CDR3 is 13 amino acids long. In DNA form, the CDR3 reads TGTGCCAGCAGCCAAGACAGGGGAAACACCATATATTTT. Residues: CASSQDRGNTIYF.

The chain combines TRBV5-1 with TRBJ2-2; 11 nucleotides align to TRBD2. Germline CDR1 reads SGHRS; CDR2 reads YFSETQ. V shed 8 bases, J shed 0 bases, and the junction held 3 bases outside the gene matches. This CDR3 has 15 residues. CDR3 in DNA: TGCGCCAGTAAACTAGCGGGAGCGAACACCGGGGAGCTGTTTTTT. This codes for CASKLAGANTGELFF.

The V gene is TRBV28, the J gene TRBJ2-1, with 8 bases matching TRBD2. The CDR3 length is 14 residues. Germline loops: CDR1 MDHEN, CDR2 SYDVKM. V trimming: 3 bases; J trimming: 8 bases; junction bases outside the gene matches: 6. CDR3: CASSLGSGSHEQFF. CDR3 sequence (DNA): TGTGCCAGCAGTTTGGGCAGCGGGAGCCATGAGCAGTTCTTC.

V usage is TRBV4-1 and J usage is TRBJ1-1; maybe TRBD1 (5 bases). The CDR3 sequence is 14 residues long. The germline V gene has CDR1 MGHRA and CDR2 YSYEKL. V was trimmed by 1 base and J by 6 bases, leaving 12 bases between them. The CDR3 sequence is CASSQVGGAPEAFF. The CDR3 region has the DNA TGCGCCAGCAGCCAAGTTGGAGGGGCTCCTGAAGCTTTCTTT.

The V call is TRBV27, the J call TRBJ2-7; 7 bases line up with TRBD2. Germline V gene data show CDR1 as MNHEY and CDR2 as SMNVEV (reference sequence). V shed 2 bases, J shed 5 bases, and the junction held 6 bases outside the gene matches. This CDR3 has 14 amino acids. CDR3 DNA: TGTGCCAGCAGTTTAGCGGGAGCGGTCGACGAGCAGTACTTC. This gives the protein CASSLAGAVDEQYF.